This TCR beta chain originates from a study of cytomegalovirus exposure and HLA in healthy donors (dated by TCRdb to about 2017). Regarding the study in general: An earlier analysis of 587 of the donors reported 250 to 350 Gb of sequence data and 117 million unique TCR beta sequences obtained from approximately 180 million T cells. An early release that covered 500 to 800 HLA-typed donors contained 250 to 350 gigabases of sequencing data and roughly 84 million unique TCR sequences. Of the 300 to 500 genotyped donors, approximately 81% were placed in the genetic ancestry cluster associated with self-reported Caucasian donors. The study aimed to test whether signatures of past pathogen exposure could be identified by cataloging public T cell receptors. Using immunosequencing, the study profiled T cell repertoires from some 670 subjects and related those repertoires to cytomegalovirus serostatus. Besides the first cohort of 550 to 750 subjects, a separate validation cohort made up of over 95 different subjects was used. To predict cytomegalovirus infection status, the study brought together high-throughput TCR immunosequencing, statistical association of individual TCRs with disease status, and machine learning. A later analysis re-analyzed previously published TCR beta repertoires from 500 to 700 donors and added high-resolution HLA genotyping to study TCR occurrence patterns. Rather than using new phenotypic data, the later analysis identified candidate immune exposures from TCR beta sequences and from how often those sequences occurred across donors. An earlier analysis of around 540 of the donors applied high-throughput TCR beta sequencing to assess whether each TCR beta V gene segment acted as functional or pseudogenic. Donor age, sex, ethnicity and CMV serostatus were collected together with the repertoire data. A later genetic analysis used genome-wide SNP genotypes for about three fifths of the 666 donors, treating that subset as a discovery cohort. All discovery cohort repertoires had been generated using a single sequencing platform. Both class I and class II loci were covered by HLA typing, at four-digit resolution. The number of donors typed differed by locus, with about 620-630 for A, B, C, DRB1 and DQB1, around 500 for DQA1, 600 to 610 for DPA1, and 472 for DPB1. Because of strong linkage in the cohort, four to six DR-DQ haplotypes were treated as single units for association and clustering. Across 398 genotyped donors of the cohort, an average of about 240,000 unique TCR beta nucleotide sequences per donor were sequenced, and around 20% of those sequences were non-productive.

For CDR1 and CDR2, the germline V gene lists KGHSH and LQKENI. The CDR3 sequence holds 13 residues, the cysteine and phenylalanine included. CDR3 DNA only is kept here, 39 bases in frame from base 1. Here is what the overall study found, with its caveats: Three of the identified cytomegalovirus-associated TCR beta chains were confirmed in vitro to be specific for cytomegalovirus antigens. In a later genetic analysis, a missense DCLRE1C variant was associated with V-gene and J-gene trimming of TCR beta chains, and the association was replicated in an independent cohort. In a later analysis, HLA-associated TCR beta chains showed more clonal expansion and lower generation probabilities than non-associated chains that were equally common. A further reported finding was that TCR beta sequences accurately predicted the HLA-A and HLA-B alleles for most subjects in the first cohort. A later analysis found that TCR association rates varied across HLA loci, with DRB1 alleles showing the most associated TCRs and HLA-C alleles the fewest. A cluster of highly shared sequence variants was judged likely to be a technical artifact of the sequencing pipeline. Correlated functional status among segregating V segments might be attributable to linkage disequilibrium, but an unknown experimental factor could not be ruled out. In a later genetic analysis, fewer N-insertions in productive TCRs were reported among donors in an Asian-associated ancestry cluster than the roughly 700-donor mean. In the study, approximately 160 TCR beta chains were listed as associated with cytomegalovirus. Presence/absence analyses assumed roughly uniform sequencing depth across donors, an assumption that may not hold. It was suggested by the authors that the approach could potentially be generalized to other disease states and immunological phenotypes. In a later analysis, some 18,000 TCR beta sequences were associated with specific HLA alleles at a false discovery rate of 0.05. Because counts were too low, 15 to 20 rarely observed V segments, including chromosome 9 orphons, were excluded from the earlier analysis of around 590 of the donors. The classifier was reported to diagnose cytomegalovirus status with high specificity and sensitivity in both the original cohort and the validation cohort. Broadly in line with IMGT annotations, most TCR beta V segments showed up in productive rearrangements about 90% or about 30% of the time in an earlier analysis of some 590 of the donors. Most TCR sequences were observed very rarely across donors, whereas some public TCRs were present in many individuals. The 87-base-pair reads could not distinguish some IMGT-functional V segments, including TRBV6-2 and TRBV6-3, so those segments were excluded. The cohort was sequenced for TCR beta chains only, and without alpha or paired-chain data the features that could be detected were limited. When HLA alleles, especially DR and DQ, strongly co-occurred, TCR associations were difficult to assign to individual alleles. Several of the top co-occurrence clusters appeared to be linked to parvovirus B19, influenza, CMV and Epstein-Barr virus, according to a later analysis. According to a later analysis, most CMV-associated TCR beta chains appeared to be HLA-restricted, and the HLA associations seemed to be driven largely by CMV exposure. Because some donors lacked HLA typing at each locus, the association tests relied only on the typed subset. CMV serostatus was the only immune exposure information available for the cohort.

The receptor library was made with the immunoSEQ multiplex PCR assay. A mixture of 60 forward primers for TCR Vbeta segments and 13 reverse primers for TCR Jbeta segments was used in the multiplex PCR. A multiplex PCR assay on genomic DNA amplified the CDR3 region of rearranged TCR beta genes. The Illumina HiSeq System was used to sequence the amplified TCR beta libraries as 87-base-pair reads. In the original analysis: A later analysis tallied roughly 76 million unique TCR beta chains across the approximately 670 repertoires, and approximately 11 million of those chains were shared by two or more donors. Raw reads were error-corrected and collapsed into unique sequences with a nearest-neighbor algorithm that merged closely related sequences to remove PCR and sequencing errors. V, D and J gene segments were assigned by aligning CDR3 sequences to IMGT reference sequences. For a sequence to be retained, a match of at least six nucleotides was required to both a V gene segment and a J gene segment. A rearrangement counted as productive if the CDR3 had no stop codons and remained in frame with V and J, and every other rearrangement counted as non-productive. CDR3 was defined by IMGT convention, running from the second conserved V-encoded cysteine to the conserved J-encoded phenylalanine. The earlier analysis of about 500 of the donors excluded sequences that lacked an unambiguous match to a single V gene segment. An earlier analysis of roughly 590 of the donors called V segments functional above 56.7% productive rearrangements and segregating when the between-donor standard deviation exceeded 5%. A statistical classification framework was built for diagnosing cytomegalovirus status from the catalog of TCR beta chain sequences. In a later analysis, V and J genes were assigned by comparing TCR nucleotide sequences against IMGT/GENE-DB human TR gene sequences. In a later analysis, CDR3 sequences and most-parsimonious VDJ recombination scenarios were assigned using the TCRdist pipeline. In a later analysis, each TCR beta chain was defined by its CDR3 amino acid sequence together with its V-gene family, and reads lacking a unique V-gene family were excluded. A later analysis removed 592 highly shared, low-generation-probability nucleotide sequences to deal with suspected cross-contamination and a sequencing artifact. In a later analysis, a clonal expansion index was calculated for each public chain from normalized within-repertoire ranks of inferred template counts. A later analysis computed generation probabilities with a VDJ recombination model fitted to out-of-frame rearrangements, and checked the results against IGoR. In a later analysis, hypergeometric tests were used to score TCR-TCR, TCR-HLA and TCR-CMV co-occurrence, with a repertoire-size bias correction applied to TCR pairs. False discovery rates were estimated in a later analysis by permuting HLA or CMV assignments 20 times. A later analysis grouped co-occurring TCRs with DBSCAN, adding TCRdist sequence similarity when clustering within HLA-allele-positive subsets. Co-occurrence clustering excluded repertoires with fewer than 30,000 or more than 120,000 public chains, plus five with anomalous nucleotide sharing. TCRdb limited this immuneACCESS table to in-frame rearrangements with V and J called. A share of clones is missing; checked studies link under half to unresolved V genes, and the rest is unexplained. Clone size and V and J calls were adopted from that table, with D and trimming inferred from the DNA. This sample has some 140,000 clones in its table, and more than 60% of those were observed once. Of the sample, approximately 8.3% falls within the top ten clones.

On this clone: Its antigen is unknown. Germline is not matched at one junction end, which may reflect a read error.

The cohort was made up of several hundred healthy bone marrow donors. Cohort members were all nominally healthy when sampled, although unrecorded immune exposures were likely present. The donor was CMV seropositive and belonged to the group of more than 250 seropositive cohort members. A peripheral blood sample was collected from each donor, and TCR beta sequencing was performed on peripheral blood mononuclear cells. Genomic DNA was extracted from the blood cell samples with the Qiagen DNeasy Blood Extraction Kit. The sequence joins TRBV18 to TRBJ1-4, with 9 bases matching TRBD1. What was sequenced was PBMCs. This clonotype was obtained from a woman in her forties or fifties in good health and CMV-seropositive. CDR3 reads: CASSQGADEKLFF. The nucleotides read TGTGCCAGTTCACAGGGGGCGGATGAAAAACTGTTTTTT. With the portions outside the CDR3 filled from the reference TRBV18 and TRBJ1-4 genes, the complete variable region becomes NAGVMQNPRHLVRRRGQEARLRCSPMKGHSHVYWYRQLPEEGLKFMVYLQKENIIDESGMPKERFSAEFPKEGPSILRIQQVVRGDSAAYFCASSQGADEKLFFGSGTQLSVL.